Presented here are 3 T cell receptor beta chains from one specimen sequenced in a study of T cell responses to AZD1222 COVID-19 vaccine. Libraries were prepared by immunoSEQ multiplex PCR; TCRdb keeps only in-frame clonotypes and omits some of them. The sample records about 150,000 clones, approximately 90% being singletons. Sequences were derived from peripheral blood, sampled on day 0 of AZD1222 vaccination. Receptors originate from an adult in good health.

This chain links TRBV21-1 with TRBJ2-7. TRBV21-1 is termed a pseudogene. The CDR3 covers 12 residues. The CDR3 sequence: CASTKGGREQYF. The CDR3 coding sequence is TGTGCCAGCACCAAGGGGGGCCGCGAGCAGTACTTC.

The J gene is TRBJ1-1, the V gene TRBV9; 8 positions agree with TRBD1. CDR1 is SGDLS and CDR2 is YYNGEE in the germline V gene. J was trimmed by 6 bases and V by 0 bases; bases with no gene match: 7. The CDR3 consists of 15 residues. CDR3 sequence reads: CASSVAQGARAEAFF. As DNA, the CDR3 is TGTGCCAGCAGCGTAGCTCAGGGGGCCCGTGCTGAAGCTTTCTTT.

The chain employs TRBV18 and TRBJ1-3, with D uncertain. The CDR3 contains 13 residues. V was shortened by 2 bases and J by 0 bases, with 2 bases between the two germline ends. The V gene's germline CDR1 is KGHSH and CDR2 LQKENI. This chain's CDR3 is CASSPNSGNTIYF. Written as DNA, the CDR3 is TGTGCCAGCTCACCAAACTCTGGAAACACCATATATTTT. Using reference TRBV18 and TRBJ1-3 for the parts outside the CDR3, the full variable domain is NAGVMQNPRHLVRRRGQEARLRCSPMKGHSHVYWYRQLPEEGLKFMVYLQKENIIDESGMPKERFSAEFPKEGPSILRIQQVVRGDSAAYFCASSPNSGNTIYFGEGSWLTVV.